Here is one TCR beta chain with its context. The data are from a study of OX40 agonist ivuxolimab in advanced cancers. The table came from immunoSEQ multiplex PCR; TCRdb's copy has only in-frame clones and leaves some out. This sample has approximately 64,000 clones, with about 87% found just once. The V and J ends lost 0 bases and 3 bases respectively, with 17 bases between them. CDR1 and CDR2 (germline): KGHSH, LQKENI. The CDR3 totals 17 residues. The sequenced sample was CD4+ or CD8+ T cells sorted from blood, obtained in a trial of the OX40 agonist ivuxolimab. The clonotype was recovered from an adult with an advanced solid tumor such as melanoma, head and neck, liver or kidney cancer. The J gene is TRBJ1-1, the V gene TRBV18; D is undetermined. The CDR3 nucleotides read TGTGCCAGCTCACCACCGGGCGGGGTTAGGAGGGACACTGAAGCTTTCTTT. This encodes CASSPPGGVRRDTEAFF.